The 30 T cell receptor beta chains reported below all come from one sample, sequenced in a study of tumor-infiltrating lymphocytes in primary liver carcinoma. Total RNA (around 500 ng) served as template for TCR beta cDNA synthesis primed by a constant-region primer. TCR beta libraries came from three nested multiplex PCR rounds using slightly modified ARM-PCR. Both of the initial two PCR rounds ran for about 9 cycles and employed TRBV1-TRBV30 forward primers alongside a C-beta reverse primer. TCRdb re-called the multiplex PCR reads with MiXCR, one entry per CDR3 protein. The sample has fewer than 350,000 distinct CDR3 sequences, less than 65% seen once. Germline DNA was also extracted, and blood RNA derived from unsorted whole blood. Source material: peripheral blood. These receptors came from a man aged 40-55 years with primary liver carcinoma and hepatitis B virus infection.

This sequence joins TRBV28 and TRBJ2-1; 8 bases align to TRBD2. CDR1 and CDR2 from the germline V gene are MDHEN and SYDVKM. The J segment lost 7 bases and the V segment lost 3 bases, leaving 5 bases of the junction unmatched. The CDR3 runs to 14 residues. The CDR3 DNA follows: TGTGCCAGCAGTTTTAACGGGGGGGGGAATGAGCAGTTCTTC. Its translation: CASSFNGGGNEQFF.

A remark on this clonotype: Since the CDR3 does not end with the conserved phenylalanine or tryptophan, this likely comes from a read error. V gene TRBV11-2 combines with J gene TRBJ2-1; 8 positions agree with TRBD2. Germline CDR1 SGHAT, CDR2 FQNNGV. This CDR3 is 16 amino acids long. CDR3 loop: CAISPAGLAGRNEQFL. DNA for the CDR3: TGTGCCATCAGCCCAGCAGGTCTAGCGGGTCGCAATGAGCAGTTCCTC.

V gene TRBV6-5 combines with J gene TRBJ1-4, with D possibly being TRBD1 (5 bases). Trimming took 2 bases from V and 6 from J, leaving 16 bases between them. Germline V gene sequence: CDR1 MNHEY, CDR2 SVGAGI. This CDR3 contains 16 residues. CDR3 in DNA: TGTGCCAGCAGTTACCAAGGGACTGGAATAGATGAAAAACTGTTTTTT. Residues: CASSYQGTGIDEKLFF.

Remarks on this clonotype: One end of the junction does not line up with germline, which may come from a read error. The V call is TRBV11-2, the J call TRBJ2-5; D uncertain. The CDR3 loop spans 14 amino acids. Germline CDR1 reads SGHAT; CDR2 reads FQNNGV. The CDR3 sequence: CASSSTLLGETQYF. CDR3 DNA: TGTGCTAGCAGCTCGACATTGTTGGGGGAGACCCAGTACTTC.

To note about this clonotype: A read error may produce the germline difference seen at one junction end. The chain combines TRBV11-2 with TRBJ2-7; tentative D call: TRBD2 (6 bases). The CDR3 extends over 15 amino acids. CDR1 is SGHAT and CDR2 is FQNNGV in the germline V gene. CDR3 DNA: TGTGCTAGCAGCTTCATGATAGATCCGGACTACGGGCAGTACTTC. It specifies CASSFMIDPDYGQYF.

As concerns this clonotype: The junction shows a germline mismatch at one end, possibly a read error. V gene TRBV4-2 combines with J gene TRBJ2-1; no definite D call. CDR1 LGHNA and CDR2 YNFKEQ come from the germline V gene. The CDR3 covers 14 residues. The CDR3 sequence is CANSQEKWLGEQLF. For the CDR3, the DNA is TGTGCCAACAGCCAGGAGAAATGGCTCGGTGAGCAGCTCTTC.

Note on this clonotype: A read error may produce the germline difference seen at one junction end. The J gene is TRBJ2-3, the V gene TRBV11-1, with D possibly TRBD2 on 6 matching bases. The CDR3 contains 16 residues. The V gene's germline CDR1 is SGHAT and CDR2 FQDESV (reference sequence). The CDR3 sequence: CASTLGRGASTDTRYF. The CDR3, as DNA: TGTGCCAGTACCCTCGGGCGGGGAGCTAGCACAGATACGCGGTATTTT.

About this clonotype: Without the conserved terminal phenylalanine or tryptophan, this CDR3 likely stems from a read error. The V call is TRBV11-3, the J call TRBJ2-2, with TRBD2 matching 7 bases. CDR3 length: 16 amino acids. Germline lookup yields CDR1 SGHNT and CDR2 YENEEA. The J segment lost 4 bases and the V segment lost 5 bases, leaving 10 bases of the junction unmatched. CDR3 DNA: TGTGCCAGCAGCCCTTGGACTAGAGGACTCACCGGGGAGCTGTTTTAT. Residues: CASSPWTRGLTGELFY.

As regards this clonotype: The junction and the germline gene differ at one end; a read error may be behind it. This sequence joins TRBV28 and TRBJ2-1, with D uncertain. This CDR3 region has 14 residues. Germline CDR1 reads MDHEN; CDR2 reads SYDVKM. The CDR3 sequence is CASSLSTPVNEQLF. The CDR3 DNA reads as TGTGCCAGCAGTTTATCGACCCCCGTAAATGAGCAGCTCTTC.

This clonotype was seen only once. One junction end disagrees with the germline gene, perhaps due to a read error. J is TRBJ1-5 and V is TRBV7-8, with TRBD1 matching 9 bases. This CDR3 has 17 amino acids. Germline V lookup: CDR1 SGHVS, CDR2 FQNEAQ. The CDR3 reads CASSQGTTGGADQSQHF. DNA for the CDR3: TGTGCCAGCAGCCAAGGGACCACAGGGGGCGCAGACCAGTCCCAACATTTT. Looking up the rest from reference TRBV7-8 and TRBJ1-5 gives the full variable domain: GAGVSQSPRYKVAKRGQDVALRCDPISGHVSLFWYQQALGQGPEFLTYFQNEAQLDKSGLPSDRFFAERPEGSVSTLKIQRTQQEDSAVYLCASSQGTTGGADQSQHFGDGTRLSIL.

Concerning this clonotype itself: Possible read error: a much larger clone is one base away. J is TRBJ2-7 and V is TRBV7-8; unclear D gene. The germline gives CDR1 SGHVS, CDR2 FQNEAQ. This CDR3 has 13 amino acids. As DNA, the CDR3 is TGTGTCAGCAGCTTGGGCCTGGTGGAGGAGCAGTACTTC. Protein: CVSSLGLVEEQYF.

This chain joins TRBV28 and TRBJ1-2, with a tentative D call TRBD1 (5 bases). Germline V lookup: CDR1 MDHEN, CDR2 SYDVKM. The CDR3 has 13 residues. V was clipped by 5 bases and J by 4 bases, with 11 bases between them. This CDR3 reads CASSLTGFYGYTF. CDR3 nucleotide sequence: TGTGCCAGCAGTCTAACAGGCTTCTATGGCTACACCTTC.

Concerning this clonotype itself: A much more abundant neighbour one base away suggests this may be a read error. The chain links TRBV10-2 to TRBJ2-5; 11 bases are shared with TRBD2. The CDR3 is made up of 14 amino acids. V gave up 9 bases and J gave up 5 bases; unmatched junction bases: 8. Per the germline V gene, CDR1 is WSHSY and CDR2 is SAAADI. CDR3 nucleotides: TGCGCCAGTAGACTAGCGGGAATCAATGAGACCCAGTACTTC. Protein sequence: CASRLAGINETQYF.

The chain is built from TRBV24-1 and TRBJ2-1, with D perhaps matching TRBD2 (5 bases). CDR3 length: 16 amino acids. Per the germline V gene, CDR1 is KGHDR and CDR2 is SFDVKD. V dropped 3 bases and J dropped 3 bases, with 14 bases sitting between them. The CDR3 sequence: CATSDPLAGGYNEQFF. CDR3 sequence (DNA): TGTGCCACCAGTGATCCCCTCGCTGGAGGCTACAATGAGCAGTTCTTC.

A remark on this clonotype: A much larger clone differs from this one at a single base, so this may be a read error. The rearrangement joins TRBV13 to TRBJ2-7; D uncertain. V lost 5 bases and J lost 10, with 18 bases in between. Germline CDR1 and CDR2: PRHDT and FYEKMQ (reference sequence). The CDR3 extends over 13 amino acids. CDR3 sequence: CASSPASSGDQYF. DNA for the CDR3: TGTGCCAGCAGCCCCGCTTCGTCCGGCGATCAGTACTTC.

About this clonotype itself: At one boundary the junction diverges from the germline segment, which might be a read error. The J gene is TRBJ2-5, the V gene TRBV18; 8 nucleotides match TRBD2. Germline V lookup: CDR1 KGHSH, CDR2 LQKENI. This CDR3 has 20 amino acids. The CDR3 here is CSSSPPPYGRAMDRQETQYF. The CDR3 coding sequence is TGTTCCAGCTCACCACCGCCGTACGGGAGGGCAATGGATCGCCAAGAGACCCAGTACTTC.

This clonotype was seen a single time. Being one base from a much bigger clone, this may be a read error. The V call is TRBV12-3 or TRBV12-4, the J call TRBJ2-1, with TRBD1 as a possible D gene (5 bases). The CDR3 is made up of 13 amino acids. CDR3: CAGSSDRRNEQFF. DNA for the CDR3: TGTGCCGGCAGCTCCGACAGACGCAATGAGCAGTTCTTC.

A remark on this clonotype: A much bigger clone sits one base away, suggesting this may be a read error. The chain links TRBV12-3 or TRBV12-4 to TRBJ1-2; D not certain. The CDR3 is made up of 13 amino acids. The CDR3 DNA follows: TGTGCCAGCAGTGATAGAAATAACTATGGCTGCACCTTC. Translated: CASSDRNNYGCTF.

Comment on this clonotype: In this CDR3 the conserved last residue, phenylalanine or tryptophan, is missing, so a read error is likely. The rearrangement joins TRBV6-2 or TRBV6-3 to TRBJ2-5, with 7 bases that match TRBD2. V was pared by 7 bases and J by 5 bases, with 13 bases of the junction left unmatched. Germline values: CDR1 MNHEY, CDR2 SVGEGT. This CDR3 spans 15 amino acids. CDR3 DNA sequence: TGTGCCAGCACCAAGCTCGGGAGGAGTTGGGAGACCCAGTACCTC. It codes for CASTKLGRSWETQYL.

Remarks on this clonotype: The junction shows a germline mismatch at one end, possibly a read error. The chain employs TRBV11-1 and TRBJ2-7, with TRBD2 matching 7 bases. Germline CDR1 SGHAT, CDR2 FQDESV (reference sequence). The CDR3 is made up of 14 amino acids. The CDR3 reads CGSSRTSQTSEQYF. Here the CDR3 DNA reads TGTGGCAGCAGCCGGACTAGTCAGACCTCCGAGCAGTACTTC.

As for this clonotype: The CDR3 carries no conserved terminal phenylalanine or tryptophan, so it likely arises from a read error. Written as DNA, the CDR3 is TGTGCCAGCAGCATAAAGCGGGAGGGCTTAAATACGCAGTATTCT. This gives the protein CASSIKREGLNTQYS. The V gene is TRBV11-1, the J gene TRBJ2-3; 10 positions match TRBD2. After removal of 5 bases from V and 7 bases from J, the junction contained 9 bases not matched to a gene. Per germline, CDR1 SGHAT and CDR2 FQDESV (reference sequence). The CDR3 sequence is 15 residues long.

Comment on this clonotype: This could be a read error, since a much larger clone is one nucleotide away. Likely a read error: the CDR3 ends without its conserved phenylalanine or tryptophan. The chain links TRBV6-2 or TRBV6-3 to TRBJ2-5; TRBD2 matches 10 bases. Germline CDR1 reads MNHEY; CDR2 reads SVGEGT. The CDR3 has 14 amino acids. With V trimmed by 7 bases and J by 4 bases, 6 bases remained unmatched. In DNA, the CDR3 is TGTGCCAGCACCGAAGCGGGAGGGCCAGAGACCCAGTACTCC. Protein: CASTEAGGPETQYS.

On this clonotype: A junction end diverges from the germline sequence, so it may reflect a read error. This chain connects TRBV6-1 to TRBJ2-7, with a possible D match to TRBD2 (5 bases). The CDR3 is 13 amino acids. Germline assignment: CDR1 MNHNS and CDR2 SASEGT. The CDR3 loop reads CASNYRRGYEQCF. The CDR3 nucleotides are TGTGCCAGTAACTATCGGAGAGGGTACGAGCAGTGCTTC.

This clonotype is labeled as medium-sized (0.01 to 0.1%). The V and J genes are TRBV11-2 and TRBJ1-1; 7 bases align to TRBD1. V gave up 6 bases and J gave up 7 bases; unmatched junction bases: 8. Looked up from germline, CDR1 is SGHAT and CDR2 is FQNNGV. This CDR3 spans 13 amino acids. The CDR3 DNA is TGTGCCAGCAGTCCTCTCCGGGACAGTGAAGCTTTCTTT. It is translated as CASSPLRDSEAFF.

Ten or more counts support this clonotype. This chain connects TRBV4-2 to TRBJ2-1; TRBD2 aligns across 9 bases. V shed 0 bases and J 4 bases; nucleotides not matched to a gene: 4. The germline V gene has CDR1 LGHNA and CDR2 YNFKEQ. The CDR3 is made up of 16 amino acids. The CDR3 loop is CASSQERLAGYNEQFF. The CDR3, as DNA: TGTGCCAGCAGCCAAGAAAGGCTAGCGGGGTACAATGAGCAGTTCTTC.

The chain uses TRBV28 and TRBJ1-4; unclear D gene. V was clipped by 4 bases and J by 5 bases, with 8 bases between them. This CDR3 contains 13 residues. Germline assignment: CDR1 MDHEN and CDR2 SYDVKM. The CDR3 sequence is CASSSSFNEKLFF. DNA for the CDR3: TGTGCCAGCAGTTCCTCCTTCAATGAAAAACTGTTTTTT.

The chain employs TRBV5-4 and TRBJ1-2; D perhaps matches TRBD1 (6 bases). V was cut by 1 base and J by 7 bases, with 14 bases left in between. The germline V gene has CDR1 SGHNT and CDR2 YYREEE (reference sequence). The CDR3 is 14 amino acids. The CDR3, as DNA: TGTGCCAGCAGCTTGAACCAGGGGATAGGTGGCTACACCTTC. Amino acids: CASSLNQGIGGYTF.

This clonotype was counted a few times. A much larger clone sits a single nucleotide away, making a read error possible. The V and J genes are TRBV12-3 or TRBV12-4 and TRBJ2-7; D remains unclear. This CDR3 is built from 12 residues. In DNA, the CDR3 is TGTGCCAGCAGTTTAGGGGCAAGCGAGCAGCACTTC. Protein product: CASSLGASEQHF.

This clonotype occurred many times. The chain is built from TRBV11-2 and TRBJ1-5, with D possibly being TRBD1 (6 bases). The germline gives CDR1 SGHAT, CDR2 FQNNGV. The CDR3 has 13 residues. V lost 5 bases to trimming and J lost 4 bases, with 9 bases between them. CDR3 residues: CASSQGWNQPQHF. The DNA of the CDR3 is TGTGCCAGCAGCCAGGGGTGGAATCAGCCCCAGCATTTT.

V usage is TRBV5-1 and J usage is TRBJ2-1; tentative D call: TRBD1 (5 bases). Germline assignment: CDR1 SGHRS and CDR2 YFSETQ. The CDR3 runs to 13 residues. Trimming cost V 5 bases and J 10 bases, with 16 bases left between them. Written as DNA, the CDR3 is TGCGCCAGCAGACAAGGGCCGAAGGGGGAGCAGTTCTTC. This sequence encodes CASRQGPKGEQFF. The full variable domain, its missing parts supplied by reference TRBV5-1 and TRBJ2-1, is KAGVTQTPRYLIKTRGQQVTLSCSPISGHRSVSWYQQTPGQGLQFLFEYFSETQRNKGNFPGRFSGRQFSNSRSEMNVSTLELGDSALYLCASRQGPKGEQFFGPGTRLTVL.